The rows below give T cell receptor beta chains drawn from one sample of a study of Graves' ophthalmopathy and Graves' hyperthyroidism. TCRdb reprocessed the multiplex PCR reads via MiXCR and lists one record per CDR3 protein. The sample holds roughly 51,000 distinct CDR3 sequences, over 40% seen once. The sequenced material came from peripheral blood. All receptors derive from an adult man with Graves' ophthalmopathy. The CDR3 runs from the conserved cysteine through the conserved F or W. Fields, in order: clone size, V gene, D gene, J gene, CDR3 protein, CDR3 DNA. A D gene is named only where the DNA matches it firmly. Not every row has a clone size; where given, it reads once, few, many or a size class.

NA,TRBV29-1,NA,TRBJ2-1,CSPKAVNEQFF,TGCAGCCCTAAAGCGGTCAATGAGCAGTTCTTC
many,TRBV20-1,TRBD2,TRBJ2-5,CSATKTSGVQETQYF,TGCAGTGCCACCAAGACTAGCGGGGTACAAGAGACCCAGTACTTC
many,TRBV5-1,TRBD2,TRBJ2-5,CASAPSASGIETQYF,TGCGCCAGCGCCCCGTCGGCTAGCGGGATCGAGACCCAGTACTTC
NA,TRBV19,NA,TRBJ2-3,CASSIKRLSTDTQYF,TGTGCCAGTAGTATCAAGCGGCTGAGCACAGATACGCAGTATTTT
many,TRBV7-3,TRBD2,TRBJ2-5,CASSPGGAGETQYF,TGTGCCAGCAGCCCCGGGGGGGCCGGCGAGACCCAGTACTTC
many,TRBV12-3/TRBV12-4,NA,TRBJ2-1,CASSLPPANEQFF,TGTGCCAGCAGTTTACCCCCAGCCAATGAGCAGTTCTTC
NA,TRBV29-1,NA,TRBJ1-2,CSVGPVDYGCTF,NA
NA,TRBV19,TRBD2,TRBJ2-1,CASIGTSGRGEQFF,TGTGCCAGTATTGGGACTAGCGGGAGGGGTGAGCAGTTCTTC
NA,TRBV19,NA,TRBJ2-7,CASSSQGGYEQYF,TGTGCCAGTAGTTCACAGGGAGGCTACGAGCAGTACTTC
many,TRBV28,TRBD1,TRBJ1-5,CASSSDRGNQPQHF,TGTGCCAGCAGCTCAGACAGGGGCAATCAGCCCCAGCATTTT
many,TRBV12-5,TRBD1,TRBJ2-1,CASASQGPDEQFF,TGTGCTAGTGCGTCACAGGGGCCCGATGAGCAGTTCTTC
many,TRBV5-1,NA,TRBJ1-1,CASRKAGMTPNTEAFF,TGCGCCAGCAGGAAGGCGGGGATGACCCCGAACACTGAAGCTTTCTTT
NA,TRBV15,TRBD1,TRBJ1-2,CATSGGTGSGYTF,TGTGCCACCAGCGGCGGGACAGGGTCAGGCTACACCTTC
many,TRBV4-1,TRBD2,TRBJ2-5,CASSQEPLAGLQETQYF,TGCGCCAGCAGCCAAGAACCACTAGCGGGGTTACAAGAGACCCAGTACTTC
NA,TRBV2,NA,TRBJ2-7,CASSAEGQYF,TGTGCCAGCAGTGCGGAGGGTCAGTACTTC
medium-sized,TRBV29-1,NA,TRBJ1-2,CSVLRTSPPPYGYTF,TGCAGCGTACTCAGGACGTCTCCTCCCCCCTATGGCTACACCTTC
few,TRBV14,NA,TRBJ2-1,CVSSQDPPSKIYNEQFF,TGTGTCAGCAGCCAAGATCCGCCTAGCAAGATCTACAATGAGCAGTTCTTC
NA,TRBV24-1,TRBD2,TRBJ2-1,CATSDPGLYNEQFF,TGTGCCACCAGTGATCCGGGACTATACAATGAGCAGTTCTTC
NA,TRBV19,TRBD1,TRBJ1-3,CASSNPTGKTQGNTIYF,TGTGCCAGTAGTAATCCGACAGGGAAAACGCAAGGAAACACCATATATTTT
many,TRBV5-6,TRBD1,TRBJ1-1,CASSWGQVLSEAFF,TGTGCCAGCAGCTGGGGACAGGTTCTGAGTGAAGCTTTCTTT
NA,TRBV6-6,TRBD1,TRBJ2-7,CASSPIRQGSYEQYF,TGTGCCAGCAGTCCAATAAGACAGGGCTCCTACGAGCAGTACTTC
many,TRBV7-9,TRBD1,TRBJ1-4,CASSLVGQEEKLFF,TGTGCCAGCAGCTTAGTGGGACAGGAAGAAAAACTGTTTTTT
NA,TRBV19,TRBD1,TRBJ1-2,CASSPRTGGYDYGYTF,TGTGCCAGTAGTCCTCGGACAGGGGGTTACGACTATGGCTACACCTTC
NA,TRBV5-5,TRBD2,TRBJ2-5,CASSLAVAGGQETQYF,TGTGCCAGCAGCTTGGCGGTAGCGGGCGGTCAAGAGACCCAGTACTTC
many,TRBV12-3/TRBV12-4,NA,TRBJ1-2,CASSSPGEGYGYTF,TGTGCCAGCAGTTCCCCAGGGGAAGGATATGGCTACACCTTC
many,TRBV20-1,NA,TRBJ1-1,CSARDPRTSHTEAFF,TGCAGTGCTAGAGATCCCCGGACCTCACACACTGAAGCTTTCTTT
NA,TRBV5-1,NA,TRBJ2-2,CATTGELFF,TGCGCCACCACCGGGGAGCTGTTTTTT
many,TRBV6-1,TRBD1,TRBJ1-1,CASCRTGLNTEAFF,TGTGCCAGCTGTAGGACAGGGCTTAACACTGAAGCTTTCTTT
many,TRBV28,TRBD2,TRBJ2-3,CASSLSGSGTDTQYF,TGTGCCAGCAGTCTAAGCGGGAGCGGCACAGATACGCAGTATTTT
once,TRBV6-5,TRBD1,TRBJ1-2,CASTDRGLYGYTF,TGTGCCAGCACGGACAGGGGGCTCTATGGCTACACCTTC